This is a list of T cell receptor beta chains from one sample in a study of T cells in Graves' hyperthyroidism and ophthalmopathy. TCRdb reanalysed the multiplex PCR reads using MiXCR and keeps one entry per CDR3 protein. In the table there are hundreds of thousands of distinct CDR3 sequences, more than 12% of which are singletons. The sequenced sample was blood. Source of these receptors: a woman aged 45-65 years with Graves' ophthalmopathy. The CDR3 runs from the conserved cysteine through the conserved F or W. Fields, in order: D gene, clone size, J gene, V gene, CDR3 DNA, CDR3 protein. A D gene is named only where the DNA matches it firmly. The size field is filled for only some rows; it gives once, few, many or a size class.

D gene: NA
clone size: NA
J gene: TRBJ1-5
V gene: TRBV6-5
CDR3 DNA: TGTGCCAGCAGTTACCCGGACAGTTATAGCAATCAGCCCCAGCATTTT
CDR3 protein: CASSYPDSYSNQPQHF

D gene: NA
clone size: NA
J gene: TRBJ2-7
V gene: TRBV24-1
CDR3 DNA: TGTGCCAGCTACTTAGGGCAGTCCCTCTCCTACGAGCAGTACTTC
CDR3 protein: CASYLGQSLSYEQYF

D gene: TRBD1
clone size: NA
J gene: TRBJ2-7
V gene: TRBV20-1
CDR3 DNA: TGCAGTGCTACTAGGGGGCTTGAGGAGCAGTACTTC
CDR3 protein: CSATRGLEEQYF

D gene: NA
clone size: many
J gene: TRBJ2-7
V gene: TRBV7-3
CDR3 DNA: TGTGCCAGCAGCCCGGGACCGAGCCGAGTCTACGAGCAGTACTTC
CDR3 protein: CASSPGPSRVYEQYF

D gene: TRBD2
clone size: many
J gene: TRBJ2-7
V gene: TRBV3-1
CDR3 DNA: TGTGCCAGCAGCCAAGTATTCCTAGCGGGGGGCGACGAGCAGTACTTC
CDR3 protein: CASSQVFLAGGDEQYF

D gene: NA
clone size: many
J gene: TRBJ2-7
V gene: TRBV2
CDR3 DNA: TGTGCCAGCAGTGAAAGGCGGCACTACGAGCAGTACTTC
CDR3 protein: CASSERRHYEQYF

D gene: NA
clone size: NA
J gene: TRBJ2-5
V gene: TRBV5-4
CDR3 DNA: TGTGCCAGCAGCTTGGACGCCGGGCGTGAGACCCAGTACTTC
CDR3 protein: CASSLDAGRETQYF

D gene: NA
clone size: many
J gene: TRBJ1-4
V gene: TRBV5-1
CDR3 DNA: TGCGCCAGCAGCCCTAATCCGGCTAATGAAAAACTGTTTTTT
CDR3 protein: CASSPNPANEKLFF

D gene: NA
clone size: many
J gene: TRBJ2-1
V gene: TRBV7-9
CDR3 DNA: TGTGCCAGCAGCTCCGGATGGGATGAGCAGTTCTTC
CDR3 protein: CASSSGWDEQFF

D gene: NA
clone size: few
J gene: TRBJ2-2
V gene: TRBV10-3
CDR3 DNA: TGTGCCATCGGGCTAGCGAAGAACACCGGGGAGCTGTTTTTT
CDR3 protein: CAIGLAKNTGELFF

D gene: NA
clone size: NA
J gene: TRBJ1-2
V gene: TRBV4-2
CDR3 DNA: TGTGCCAGCAGCCCCGGGACACTTAACTATGGCTACACCTTC
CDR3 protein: CASSPGTLNYGYTF

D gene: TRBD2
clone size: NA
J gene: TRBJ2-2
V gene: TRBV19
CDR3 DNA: TGTGCCAGTAGTATAAGTGGGGTAGCGGGAGCCCCCGGGGAGCTGTTTTTT
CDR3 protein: CASSISGVAGAPGELFF

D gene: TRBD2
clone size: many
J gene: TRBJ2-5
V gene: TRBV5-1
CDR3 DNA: TGCGCCAGCAGCCCAGGGACTAGCGGAGTTCAAGAGACCCAGTACTTC
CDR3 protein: CASSPGTSGVQETQYF

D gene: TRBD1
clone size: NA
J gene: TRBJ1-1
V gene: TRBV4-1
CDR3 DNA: TGCGCCAGCAGAAACCACAGGGGGAACACTGAAGCTTTCTTT
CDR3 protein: CASRNHRGNTEAFF

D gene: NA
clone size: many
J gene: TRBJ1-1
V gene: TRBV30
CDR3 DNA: TGTGCCGCTGACAGATACCATGAAGCTTTCTTT
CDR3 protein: CAADRYHEAFF

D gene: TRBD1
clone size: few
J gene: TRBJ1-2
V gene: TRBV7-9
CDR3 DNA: TGTGCCAGCAGCCAACTGGGGCAGGGGGCGTCCTATGGCTACACCTTC
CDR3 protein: CASSQLGQGASYGYTF

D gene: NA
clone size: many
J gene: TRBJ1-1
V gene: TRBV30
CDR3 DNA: TGTGCCTGGAGGGGGCGGGACACTGAAGCTTTCTTT
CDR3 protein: CAWRGRDTEAFF

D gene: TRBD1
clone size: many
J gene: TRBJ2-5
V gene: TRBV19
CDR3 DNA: TGTGCCAGTAGTATGAGGACAGGGGGCTCGGAGACCCAGTACTTC
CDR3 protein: CASSMRTGGSETQYF

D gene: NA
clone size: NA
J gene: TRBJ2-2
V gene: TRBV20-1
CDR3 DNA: TGCAGTGCCCGAAGGGGGAACGGGGAGCTGTTTTTT
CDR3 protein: CSARRGNGELFF

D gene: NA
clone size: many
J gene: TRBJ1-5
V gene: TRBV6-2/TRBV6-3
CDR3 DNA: TGTGCCAGCAGTTACTCAGCACTGGGACTACAGCATTTT
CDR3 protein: CASSYSALGLQHF

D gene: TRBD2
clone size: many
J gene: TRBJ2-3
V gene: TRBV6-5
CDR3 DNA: TGTGCCAGCAGTACTCCCACTAGCGGGAGGAACACAGATACGCAGTATTTT
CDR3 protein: CASSTPTSGRNTDTQYF

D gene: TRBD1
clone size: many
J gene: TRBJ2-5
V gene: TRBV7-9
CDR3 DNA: TGTGCCAGCAGCGACACCGACAGGGTTGAGACCCAGTACTTC
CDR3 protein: CASSDTDRVETQYF

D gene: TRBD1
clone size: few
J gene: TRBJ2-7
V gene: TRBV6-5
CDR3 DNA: TGTGCCAGCAGTTACAGGACAGGGGCCAATGAGCAGTACTTC
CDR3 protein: CASSYRTGANEQYF

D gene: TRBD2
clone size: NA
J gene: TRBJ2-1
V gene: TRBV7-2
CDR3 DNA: TGTGCCAGAGAGACTAGCGGGAGATCTGAGCAGTTCTTC
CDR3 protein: CARETSGRSEQFF

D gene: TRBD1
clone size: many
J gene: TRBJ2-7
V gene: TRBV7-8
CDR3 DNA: TGTGCCAGCAGCTTAGGGAGACAGGGCTACGAGCAGTACTTC
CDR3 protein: CASSLGRQGYEQYF

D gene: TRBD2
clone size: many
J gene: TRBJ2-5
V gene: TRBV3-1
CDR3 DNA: TGTGCCAGCAGCCAACTAGCGGATTACCAAGAGACCCAGTACTTC
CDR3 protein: CASSQLADYQETQYF

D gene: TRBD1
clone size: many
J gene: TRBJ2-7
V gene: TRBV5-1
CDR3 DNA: TGCGCCAGCAGCTCCGGACAGGAGTACGAGCAGTACTTC
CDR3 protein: CASSSGQEYEQYF

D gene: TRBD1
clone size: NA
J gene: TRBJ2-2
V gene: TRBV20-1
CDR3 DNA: TGCAGTGCTAGAGTGGACAGGGCGGACACCGGGGAGCTGTTTTTT
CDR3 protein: CSARVDRADTGELFF

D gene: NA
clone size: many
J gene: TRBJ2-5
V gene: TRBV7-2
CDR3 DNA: TGTGCCAGCAGCTTAGTTCCGGGTTCAGAGACCCAGTACTTC
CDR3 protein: CASSLVPGSETQYF

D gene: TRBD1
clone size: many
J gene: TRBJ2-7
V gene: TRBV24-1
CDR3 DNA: TGTGCCACCAGTGATCCCGGACAGGGATCCTCCTACGAGCAGTACTTC
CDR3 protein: CATSDPGQGSSYEQYF

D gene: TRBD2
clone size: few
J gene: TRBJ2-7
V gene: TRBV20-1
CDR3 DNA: TGCAGTGCCAGACTAGCATCCTACGAGCAGTACTTC
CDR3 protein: CSARLASYEQYF

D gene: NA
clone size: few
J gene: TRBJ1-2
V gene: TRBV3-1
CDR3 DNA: TGTGCCAGCAGCCCCGGGCCAAATGGGTATGGCTACACCTTC
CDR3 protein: CASSPGPNGYGYTF

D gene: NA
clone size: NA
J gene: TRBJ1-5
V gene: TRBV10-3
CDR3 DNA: TGTGCCATCAGTGACAGGGAGAGCAATCAGCCCCAGCATTTT
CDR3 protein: CAISDRESNQPQHF

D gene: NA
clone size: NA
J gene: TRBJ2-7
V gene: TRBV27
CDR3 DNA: TGTGCCAGCAGTTTAAACAGGGTAATAACCGAGCAGTACTTC
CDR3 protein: CASSLNRVITEQYF

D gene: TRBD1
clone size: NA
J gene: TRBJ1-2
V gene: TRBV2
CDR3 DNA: TGTGCCAGCACCCTGACAGGGTGGAGTGGCTACACCTTC
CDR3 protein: CASTLTGWSGYTF

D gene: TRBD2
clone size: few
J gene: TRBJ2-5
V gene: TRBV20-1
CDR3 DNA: TGCAGTGCTAAAGGACTAGCGGGGGCGTACCAAGAGACCCAGTACTTC
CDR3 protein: CSAKGLAGAYQETQYF

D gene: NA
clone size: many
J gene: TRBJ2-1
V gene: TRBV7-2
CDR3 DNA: TGTGCCAGCAGCTTAGTGGGCAGTTATGGCAATGAGCAGTTCTTC
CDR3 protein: CASSLVGSYGNEQFF

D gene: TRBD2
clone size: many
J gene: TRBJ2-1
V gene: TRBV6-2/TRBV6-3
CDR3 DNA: TGTGCCAGCAGGACACTAGCGGGAGGGAGAAATGAGCAGTTCTTC
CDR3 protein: CASRTLAGGRNEQFF

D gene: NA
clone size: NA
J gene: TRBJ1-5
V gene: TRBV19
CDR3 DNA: TGTGCCAGTAGTATTACTTCACAACAGCGTCAGCCCCAGCATTTT
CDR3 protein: CASSITSQQRQPQHF

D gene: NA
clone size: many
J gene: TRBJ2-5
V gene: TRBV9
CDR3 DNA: TGTGCCAGCAGCGTACTGGGAGGCCAAGAGACCCAGTACTTC
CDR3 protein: CASSVLGGQETQYF

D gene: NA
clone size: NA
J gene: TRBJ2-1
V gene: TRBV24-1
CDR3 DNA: TGTGCCACCAGTGACCCCCTCCGCAACCTTGGGTCCTACAATGAGCAGTTCTTC
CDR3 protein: CATSDPLRNLGSYNEQFF

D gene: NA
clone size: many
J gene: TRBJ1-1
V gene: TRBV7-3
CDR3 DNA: TGTGCCAGCAGCTTAATGGGGCGCAACACTGAAGCTTTCTTT
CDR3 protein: CASSLMGRNTEAFF

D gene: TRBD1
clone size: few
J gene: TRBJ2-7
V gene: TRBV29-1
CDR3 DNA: TGCAGCGTTGAAGCTACGGGACAGGGGGTCTACGAGCAGTACTTC
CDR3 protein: CSVEATGQGVYEQYF

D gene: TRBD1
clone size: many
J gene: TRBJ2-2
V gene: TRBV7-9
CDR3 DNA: TGTGCCAGCAGCTCCCAACCAGGGGGCTTGGCCACCGGGGAGCTGTTTTTT
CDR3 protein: CASSSQPGGLATGELFF

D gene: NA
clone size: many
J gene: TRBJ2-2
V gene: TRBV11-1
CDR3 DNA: TGTGCCAGCAGCTTAGCCCCGGGAAACACCGGGGAGCTGTTTTTT
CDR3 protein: CASSLAPGNTGELFF

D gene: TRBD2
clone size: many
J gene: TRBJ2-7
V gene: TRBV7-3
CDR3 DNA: TGTGCCAGCAGCTTATTCCCTAGCGGGAGCTACGAGCAGTACTTC
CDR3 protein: CASSLFPSGSYEQYF

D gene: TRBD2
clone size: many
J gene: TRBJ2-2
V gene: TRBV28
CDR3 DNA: TGTGCCAGCAGTTCCCTCCGACTAGCGGGAGGGTCCACCGGGGAGCTGTTTTTT
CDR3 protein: CASSSLRLAGGSTGELFF

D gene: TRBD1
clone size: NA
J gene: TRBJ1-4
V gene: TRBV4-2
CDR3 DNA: TGTGCCAGCAGCCAAACTCCGGGACAGTGGACCGAAAAACTGTTTTTT
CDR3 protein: CASSQTPGQWTEKLFF

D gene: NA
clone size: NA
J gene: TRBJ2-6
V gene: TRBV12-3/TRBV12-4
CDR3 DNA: TGTGCCAGCATTTATGCCTCCTTCTCTGGGGCCAACGTCCTGACTTTC
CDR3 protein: CASIYASFSGANVLTF

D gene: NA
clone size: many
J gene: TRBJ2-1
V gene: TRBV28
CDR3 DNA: TGTGCCAGCAGTGGACTACCGACCTACAATGAGCAGTTCTTC
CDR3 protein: CASSGLPTYNEQFF

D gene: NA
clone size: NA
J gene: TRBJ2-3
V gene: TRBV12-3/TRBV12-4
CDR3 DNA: TGTGCCAGCAGCTCCCTTCACCCGGGACTCAGCACAGATACGCAGTATTTT
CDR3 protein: CASSSLHPGLSTDTQYF

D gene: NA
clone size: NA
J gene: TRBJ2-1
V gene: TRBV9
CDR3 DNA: TGTGCCAGCAGCGTCCAACCCTACAATGAGCAGTTCTTC
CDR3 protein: CASSVQPYNEQFF

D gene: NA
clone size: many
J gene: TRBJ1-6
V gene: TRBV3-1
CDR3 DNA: TGTGCCAGCAGCCAAGATGTCGATTCACCCCTCCACTTT
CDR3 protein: CASSQDVDSPLHF

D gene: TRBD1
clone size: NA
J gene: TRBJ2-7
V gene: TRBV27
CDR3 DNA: TGTGCCAGCAGTTTAAGACCAACAGGGGTTGATGACTACGAGCAGTACTTC
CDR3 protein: CASSLRPTGVDDYEQYF

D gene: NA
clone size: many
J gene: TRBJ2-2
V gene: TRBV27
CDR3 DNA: TGTGCCAGCAGTCCCCGGCGGGCGGGCGGGGAGCTGTTTTTT
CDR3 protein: CASSPRRAGGELFF

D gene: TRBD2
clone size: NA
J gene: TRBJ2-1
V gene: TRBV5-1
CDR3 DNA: TGCGCCAGCAGCTATCCTCTAGCGGGACAGAGTGAGCAGTTCTTC
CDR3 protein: CASSYPLAGQSEQFF

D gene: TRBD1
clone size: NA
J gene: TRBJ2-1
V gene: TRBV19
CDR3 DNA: TGTGCCAGTAGTGCCCTAAGGGGGCGCCCCACCCACAATGAGCAGTTCTTC
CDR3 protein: CASSALRGRPTHNEQFF

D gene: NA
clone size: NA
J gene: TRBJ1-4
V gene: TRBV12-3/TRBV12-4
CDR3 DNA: TGTGCCAGCAGTTACGCAGGGGAAAAACTGTTTTTT
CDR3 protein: CASSYAGEKLFF

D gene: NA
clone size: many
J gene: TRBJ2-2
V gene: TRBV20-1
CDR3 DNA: TGCAGTGCTAGTAACAGGCCGAACACCGGGGAGCTGTTTTTT
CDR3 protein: CSASNRPNTGELFF

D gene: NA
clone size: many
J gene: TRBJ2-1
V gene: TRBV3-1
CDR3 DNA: TGTGCCAGCAGCGAGACCCGCCAGGGGGGCAATGAGCAGTTCTTC
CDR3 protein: CASSETRQGGNEQFF